This is a list of T cell receptor beta chains from one sample in a study of cytomegalovirus exposure and HLA in healthy donors. Libraries were prepared by immunoSEQ multiplex PCR; TCRdb keeps only in-frame clonotypes and omits some of them. The sample shows some 190,000 clones, just under 80% of them seen only once. The material sequenced was PBMCs. The receptors were gathered from a woman under 40 in good health and CMV-seronegative. Both conserved end residues are part of each CDR3. The D gene is left open where the match is weak. A clone size is listed for some rows: how often the clone was seen (once, few, many), or a class if it is expanded.

CDR3nt,CDR3aa,v_gene,len,d_gene,abundance,j_gene
TGTGCCAGCAGTGGGCCGGACAGGCTTGCAACTAATGAAAAACTGTTTTTT,CASSGPDRLATNEKLFF,TRBV6-1,17,TRBD1,.,TRBJ1-4
TGTGCCAGCAATCGCCAGACAGTACCCACAGATACGCAGTATTTT,CASNRQTVPTDTQYF,TRBV2,15,.,.,TRBJ2-3
TGCAGCGTTCAAAGAAGGGGCACTGAAGCTTTCTTT,CSVQRRGTEAFF,TRBV29-1,12,.,.,TRBJ1-1
TGTGCCAGCAGCCAGACAGGTAGCACAGATACGCAGTATTTT,CASSQTGSTDTQYF,TRBV14,14,.,.,TRBJ2-3
TGTGCCAGCTCACCACCAACGGGGGGCTATGGGGCCAACGTCCTGACTTTC,CASSPPTGGYGANVLTF,TRBV18,17,.,.,TRBJ2-6
TGTGCCAGCAGCTTACTTACAGGGGGCGGTGGTGAAAAACTGTTTTTT,CASSLLTGGGGEKLFF,TRBV5-6,16,TRBD1,once,TRBJ1-4
TGTGCCAGCAGCTTCGACAGGGTAGGCTATGGCTACACCTTC,CASSFDRVGYGYTF,TRBV7-3,14,TRBD1,.,TRBJ1-2
TGTGCCAGCAGTTTACACCTACAGGGCTGGGGACAGCCCCAGCATTTT,CASSLHLQGWGQPQHF,TRBV27,16,.,.,TRBJ1-5
TGTGCCAGCAGCTTAAAGCGGGGGGAATGGTACTTC,CASSLKRGEWYF,TRBV11-2,12,TRBD2,.,TRBJ2-7
TGTGCCAGTAGTGAGGGGACTAGCGAGTACTTC,CASSEGTSEYF,TRBV19,11,TRBD2,.,TRBJ2-5
TGCGCCAGCAGTCAATCGACAGGGATAAGGAGCGGGGAGCTGTTTTTT,CASSQSTGIRSGELFF,TRBV23-1,16,TRBD1,.,TRBJ2-2
TGCGCCAGCAGCTTCGGACTAGGTCGCGAGCAGTACTTC,CASSFGLGREQYF,TRBV5-1,13,TRBD2,.,TRBJ2-7
TGTGCCAGCAGTTATGGAGGGGGCTACACCTTC,CASSYGGGYTF,TRBV6-5,11,.,.,TRBJ1-2
TGTGCCAGCAGTGCACAGGGGTATGGCTACACCTTC,CASSAQGYGYTF,TRBV2,12,TRBD1,few,TRBJ1-2
TGTGCCTGGAGTGTATTCGGGCCGGGACAGGGCCAAGAGACCCAGTACTTC,CAWSVFGPGQGQETQYF,TRBV30,17,TRBD1,.,TRBJ2-5
TGTGCCAGTAGTATCCAGGGGTCCTATGGCTACACCTTC,CASSIQGSYGYTF,TRBV19,13,.,.,TRBJ1-2
TGTGCCAGCAGCCAACAGGCTCACACTGAAGCTTTCTTT,CASSQQAHTEAFF,TRBV7-3,13,.,.,TRBJ1-1